One and the same sample provided the 27 T cell receptor beta chains below, sequenced in a study of beta chain features in type 1 diabetes. The sequenced template was cDNA made from the entire isolated RNA. Method: immunoSEQ multiplex PCR; TCRdb's copy keeps in-frame clones and lacks some. The sample contains about 260,000 clones, roughly two thirds of which appear only once. Source material: naive CD4+ T cells from blood. The receptor source for this set is a man aged 25 to 45 in good health.

The rearrangement links TRBV28 to TRBJ2-6; 10 nucleotides align to TRBD2. This CDR3 is built from 18 residues. V lost 2 bases, J lost 2 bases, and 6 bases stayed unmatched. The germline V gene has CDR1 MDHEN and CDR2 SYDVKM. For the CDR3, the DNA is TGTGCCAGCAGTTTACATAGCGGGAGGTCTCCTGGGGCCAACGTCCTGACTTTC. Translation gives CASSLHSGRSPGANVLTF.

The chain recombines TRBV6-5 with TRBJ2-1; D remains unclear. CDR3 size: 11 residues. V was cut by 5 bases and J by 9 bases, with 8 bases left in between. CDR1 and CDR2 from the germline V gene are MNHEY and SVGAGI. CDR3 DNA sequence: TGTGCCAGCAGTAGGTCTAGTGAGCAGTTCTTC. This gives the protein CASSRSSEQFF.

The V gene is TRBV5-1, the J gene TRBJ2-1; D is possibly TRBD2 (6 bases). V was shortened by 4 bases and J by 4 bases, with 18 bases between the two germline ends. Germline V gene sequence: CDR1 SGHRS, CDR2 YFSETQ. The CDR3 contains 16 residues. This chain's CDR3 is CASSERDSRGYNEQFF. For the CDR3, the DNA is TGCGCCAGCAGCGAACGGGACTCCCGGGGATACAATGAGCAGTTCTTC.

The chain carries TRBV7-9 and TRBJ2-7; 7 nucleotides agree with TRBD2. Per the germline V gene, CDR1 is SEHNR and CDR2 is FQNEAQ (reference sequence). CDR3 length: 12 amino acids. V shed 6 bases, J shed 5 bases, and the junction held 4 bases outside the gene matches. The CDR3 spells CASRRESNEQYF. In nucleotides, the CDR3 is TGTGCCAGCAGGCGGGAGAGCAACGAGCAGTACTTC.

The V gene is TRBV7-9, the J gene TRBJ2-7; 10 bases are shared with TRBD1. The CDR3 sequence is 14 residues long. Germline CDR1 and CDR2: SEHNR and FQNEAQ (reference sequence). The V gene end was trimmed by 5 bases and the J gene end by 3 bases; junction bases not matched to a gene: 4. The CDR3 nucleotides read TGTGCCAGCAGCGCCCGGGACAGGGGCTACGAGCAGTACTTC. Its protein product is CASSARDRGYEQYF. Full variable domain (rest looked up from reference TRBV7-9 and TRBJ2-7): DTGVSQNPRHKITKRGQNVTFRCDPISEHNRLYWYRQTLGQGPEFLTYFQNEAQLEKSRLLSDRFSAERPKGSFSTLEIQRTEQGDSAMYLCASSARDRGYEQYFGPGTRLTVT.

The chain has TRBV29-1 and TRBJ2-7; 8 bases fit TRBD1. The CDR3 has 14 residues. Germline CDR1 SQVTM, CDR2 ANQGSEA. V was clipped by 1 base and J by 6 bases; unmatched bases: 8. The CDR3 loop reads CSVEVPGQGREQYF. CDR3 nucleotides: TGCAGCGTTGAAGTCCCAGGACAGGGTCGCGAGCAGTACTTC.

This clone was seen only once. This sequence joins TRBV7-2 and TRBJ2-1; 9 positions match TRBD2. Per the germline V gene, CDR1 is SGHTA and CDR2 is FQGNSA. This CDR3 is 14 amino acids long. V trimming: 3 bases; J trimming: 9 bases; junction bases outside the gene matches: 6. As DNA, the CDR3 is TGTGCCAGCAGCTTTTCGGGACTAGCAGTTGAGCAGTTCTTC. Residues: CASSFSGLAVEQFF.

The chain couples TRBV29-1 to TRBJ2-7; 14 nucleotides match TRBD2. In germline, CDR1 is SQVTM, CDR2 ANQGSEA. This CDR3 spans 17 amino acids. V was clipped by 6 bases and J by 6 bases; unmatched bases: 16. CDR3 in amino acids: CSVEAGTSGRAYLEQYF. The CDR3 coding sequence is TGCAGCGTCGAGGCCGGGACTAGCGGGAGAGCTTATCTCGAGCAGTACTTC.

The chain uses TRBV30 and TRBJ1-3, with TRBD1 matching over 8 bases. Germline V gene lookup returns CDR1 GTSNPN and CDR2 SVGIG (reference sequence). V trimming: 3 bases; J trimming: 4 bases; junction bases outside the gene matches: 2. The CDR3 length is 13 residues. In nucleotides, the CDR3 is TGTGCCTGGAGCAGGGGGCTCGGAAACACCATATATTTT. Protein: CAWSRGLGNTIYF. The variable domain in full, with the rest retrieved from reference TRBV30 and TRBJ1-3, is SQTIHQWPATLVQPVGSPLSLECTVEGTSNPNLYWYRQAAGRGLQLLFYSVGIGQISSEVPQNLSASRPQDRQFILSSKKLLLSDSGFYLCAWSRGLGNTIYFGEGSWLTVV.

V and J are TRBV19 and TRBJ2-5; D perhaps matches TRBD1 (5 bases). This CDR3 spans 13 amino acids. From germline, CDR1 is LNHDA and CDR2 SQIVND (reference sequence). Trimming shortened V by 6 bases and J by 1 base, and 9 bases separated the two germline ends. The CDR3 spells CASRQAFQETQYF. CDR3 bases: TGTGCCAGTAGACAGGCGTTCCAAGAGACCCAGTACTTC. Full variable domain (missing parts from reference TRBV19 and TRBJ2-5): DGGITQSPKYLFRKEGQNVTLSCEQNLNHDAMYWYRQDPGQGLRLIYYSQIVNDFQKGDIAEGYSVSREKKESFPLTVTSAQKNPTAFYLCASRQAFQETQYFGPGTRLLVL.

The rearrangement links TRBV30 to TRBJ2-2, with 11 bases that match TRBD2. CDR3 size: 18 residues. CDR1 is GTSNPN and CDR2 is SVGIG in the germline V gene (reference sequence). V gave up 8 bases and J gave up 5 bases; unmatched junction bases: 19. The CDR3 DNA is TGTGCCCTGGACCCGCAGGGGCTAGCGGGGGGCCGGACCGGGGAGCTGTTTTTT. Encoded protein: CALDPQGLAGGRTGELFF.

The chain combines TRBV1 with TRBJ2-3; the table gives TRBD2 as D, unverified against the DNA. TRBV1 constitutes a pseudogene. This CDR3 is 16 amino acids long. The CDR3 DNA reads TGCACCAGCAGCCAAGAAAAGGGACTAAGCACAGATACGCAGTATTTT. As protein: CTSSQEKGLSTDTQYF.

This chain links TRBV30 with TRBJ2-7; D is undetermined. Germline lookup yields CDR1 GTSNPN and CDR2 SVGIG (reference sequence). This CDR3 comprises 12 residues. V gave up 3 bases and J gave up 1 base, with 7 bases separating them. CDR3 in amino acids: CAWSLDSYEQYF. The CDR3 bases are TGTGCCTGGAGCCTGGATTCCTACGAGCAGTACTTC.

The gene calls are TRBV5-1 and TRBJ1-1; unclear D gene. CDR3 length: 12 residues. Germline V CDR1 and CDR2: SGHRS, YFSETQ. V was cut by 0 bases and J by 3 bases, with 3 bases left in between. The CDR3 sequence: CASSLGDTEAFF. In nucleotides, the CDR3 is TGCGCCAGCAGCTTGGGTGACACTGAAGCTTTCTTT.

This clone was seen only a few times. The V gene is TRBV27, the J gene TRBJ2-5, with a tentative D call TRBD1 (6 bases). This CDR3 has 14 amino acids. The germline gives CDR1 MNHEY, CDR2 SMNVEV (reference sequence). Trimming shortened V by 5 bases and J by 2 bases, and 12 bases separated the two germline ends. As DNA, the CDR3 is TGTGCCAGCAGTCCTCTGGACAGTCAAGAGACCCAGTACTTC. Protein product: CASSPLDSQETQYF.

The CDR3 loop is CASGTSGGHMNNEQFF. The CDR3 DNA sequence: TGTGCCAGCGGCACTAGCGGGGGGCATATGAACAATGAGCAGTTCTTC. The rearrangement uses TRBV25-1 and TRBJ2-1, with 12 bases lining up with TRBD2. Trimming took 8 bases from V and 5 from J; bases not matched to a gene: 10. Germline assignment: CDR1 MGHDK and CDR2 SYGVNS. The CDR3 sequence is 16 residues long.

The chain links TRBV29-1 to TRBJ2-3; D may be TRBD2 (5 bases). The ends were cut back, 7 bases at V and 5 bases at J, with 10 bases in the middle. There are 11 residues in the CDR3. Germline-derived CDR1 and CDR2 are SQVTM and ANQGSEA. CDR3 loop: CSATLEDTQYF. The DNA of the CDR3 is TGCAGCGCGACACTAGAAGATACGCAGTATTTT.

Remarks on this clone: Distinct nucleotide sequences in the sample also encode this CDR3. This chain links TRBV14 with TRBJ2-6; D gene ambiguous. V shed 6 bases and J shed 0 bases, with 3 bases lying between them. This CDR3 is built from 13 residues. From germline, CDR1 is SGHDN and CDR2 FVKESK. Here the CDR3 DNA reads TGTGCCAGCAGAAACTCTGGGGCCAACGTCCTGACTTTC. Amino acid sequence: CASRNSGANVLTF.

The genes are TRBV6-5 and TRBJ1-2; D is ambiguous. Germline CDR1 reads MNHEY; CDR2 reads SVGAGI. V was pared by 7 bases and J by 4 bases, with 13 bases between. This CDR3 region has 13 residues. CDR3 amino acids: CASTPGDPYGYTF. DNA for the CDR3: TGTGCCAGCACCCCGGGAGATCCCTATGGCTACACCTTC.

The chain is built from TRBV12-5 and TRBJ2-7, with a tentative D call TRBD2 (6 bases). V was cut by 5 bases and J by 9 bases, with 17 bases left in between. The CDR3 is 13 amino acids. Germline-derived CDR1 and CDR2 are LGHNT and FRNRAP. The CDR3 reads CASGPRDLARQYF. In DNA, the CDR3 is TGTGCTAGTGGTCCCCGGGACTTAGCACGGCAGTACTTC.

J is TRBJ2-3 and V is TRBV29-1; a weak D match, TRBD1 (6 bases). The V gene lost 4 bases and the J gene lost 4 bases, with 15 bases spanning the gap. CDR3 length: 14 residues. Germline assignment: CDR1 SQVTM and CDR2 ANQGSEA. This CDR3 reads CSVAGRGVADTQYF. DNA of the CDR3: TGCAGCGTTGCAGGCAGGGGAGTCGCAGATACGCAGTATTTT.

The chain combines TRBV30 with TRBJ2-5; D possibly corresponds to TRBD2 (6 bases). Germline V CDR1 and CDR2: GTSNPN, SVGIG (reference sequence). V was trimmed by 8 bases and J by 5 bases, leaving 15 bases between them. This CDR3 has 12 amino acids. The CDR3 coding sequence is TGTGCCGGCGGGGAATTAAGGGAGACCCAGTACTTC. Translation gives CAGGELRETQYF.

The chain has TRBV28 and TRBJ2-6; 10 bases are shared with TRBD1. The CDR3 loop spans 17 amino acids. V shed 5 bases, J shed 0 bases, and the junction held 4 bases outside the gene matches. CDR1 is MDHEN and CDR2 is SYDVKM in the germline V gene. Written as DNA, the CDR3 is TGTGCCAGCAGTCAGGACAGGGGGTCCTCTGGGGCCAACGTCCTGACTTTC. Its protein product is CASSQDRGSSGANVLTF.

This clone appeared a few times. The chain carries TRBV5-4 and TRBJ2-1; 9 bases fit TRBD2. The germline gives CDR1 SGHNT, CDR2 YYREEE (reference sequence). The V and J ends lost 4 bases and 6 bases, in that order; junction bases with no gene match: 11. The CDR3 consists of 16 residues. CDR3 sequence: CASSTPGLATSNEQFF. CDR3 nucleotide sequence: TGTGCCAGCAGCACCCCGGGACTAGCAACATCCAATGAGCAGTTCTTC.

This clone was detected only a few times. The chain links TRBV6-1 to TRBJ2-1; the D gene could be TRBD1 or TRBD2 (5 bases each). Per the germline V gene, CDR1 is MNHNS and CDR2 is SASEGT. This CDR3 region has 17 residues. Trimming removed 4 bases from V and 7 bases from J, with 23 bases in between. The CDR3 sequence is CASSVTPGTALLNEQFF. CDR3 DNA: TGTGCCAGCAGTGTAACACCCGGGACGGCTCTTCTTAATGAGCAGTTCTTC.

The rearrangement joins TRBV30 to TRBJ2-3, with D hard to call. Looked up from germline, CDR1 is GTSNPN and CDR2 is SVGIG (reference sequence). Trimming pared 0 bases from V and 4 bases from J, leaving 8 bases between. The CDR3 covers 13 residues. CDR3 in amino acids: CAWSVKGPDTQYF. In DNA, the CDR3 is TGTGCCTGGAGTGTAAAGGGCCCAGATACGCAGTATTTT.

The chain carries TRBV18 and TRBJ2-3; D gene unclear. Trimming stripped 4 bases from V and 1 base from J, with 9 bases between. CDR1 KGHSH and CDR2 LQKENI come from the germline V gene. The CDR3 totals 14 residues. DNA for the CDR3: TGTGCCAGCTCACTGACCGGTGGCACAGATACGCAGTATTTT. Its translation: CASSLTGGTDTQYF. Full variable domain (remainder filled in from reference TRBV18 and TRBJ2-3): NAGVMQNPRHLVRRRGQEARLRCSPMKGHSHVYWYRQLPEEGLKFMVYLQKENIIDESGMPKERFSAEFPKEGPSILRIQQVVRGDSAAYFCASSLTGGTDTQYFGPGTRLTVL.